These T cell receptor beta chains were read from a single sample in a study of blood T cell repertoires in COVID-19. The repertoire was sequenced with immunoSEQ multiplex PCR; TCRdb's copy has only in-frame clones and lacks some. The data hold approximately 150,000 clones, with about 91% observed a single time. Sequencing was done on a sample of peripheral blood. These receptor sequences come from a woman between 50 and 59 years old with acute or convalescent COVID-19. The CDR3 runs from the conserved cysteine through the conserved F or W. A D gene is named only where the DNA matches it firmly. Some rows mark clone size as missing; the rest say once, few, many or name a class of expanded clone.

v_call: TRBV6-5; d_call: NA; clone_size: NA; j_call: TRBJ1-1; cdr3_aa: CASRFGETEAFF; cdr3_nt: TGTGCCAGCAGGTTTGGAGAGACTGAAGCTTTCTTT
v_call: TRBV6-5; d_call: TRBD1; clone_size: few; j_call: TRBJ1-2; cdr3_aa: CASSYAGTDSNYGYTF; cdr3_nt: TGTGCCAGCAGTTACGCGGGGACAGATAGTAACTATGGCTACACCTTC
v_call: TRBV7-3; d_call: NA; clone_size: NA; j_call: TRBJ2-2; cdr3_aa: CASSLGQGTGELFF; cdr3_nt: TGTGCCAGCAGCTTGGGACAAGGGACCGGGGAGCTGTTTTTT
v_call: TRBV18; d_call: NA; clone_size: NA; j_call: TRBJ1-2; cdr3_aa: CASSPDSYGYTF; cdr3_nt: TGTGCCAGCTCACCGGACAGCTATGGCTACACCTTC
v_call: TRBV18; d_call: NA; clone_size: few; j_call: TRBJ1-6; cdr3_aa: CASSPDQTGTRSPLHF; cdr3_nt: TGTGCCAGCTCACCAGACCAGACAGGTACAAGATCACCCCTCCACTTT
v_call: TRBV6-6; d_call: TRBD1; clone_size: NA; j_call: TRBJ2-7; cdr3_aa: CASSFSGTDFYEQYF; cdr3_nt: TGTGCCAGCAGTTTCTCCGGGACAGACTTCTACGAGCAGTACTTC
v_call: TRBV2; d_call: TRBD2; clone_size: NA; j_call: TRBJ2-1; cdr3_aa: CASSEAMVTSGGDDNEQFF; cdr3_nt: TGTGCCAGCAGTGAAGCAATGGTGACTAGCGGGGGGGATGACAATGAGCAGTTCTTC
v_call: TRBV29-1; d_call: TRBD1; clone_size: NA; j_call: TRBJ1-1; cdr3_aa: CSVAMTGEGTEAFF; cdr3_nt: TGCAGCGTCGCTATGACAGGGGAGGGAACTGAAGCTTTCTTT
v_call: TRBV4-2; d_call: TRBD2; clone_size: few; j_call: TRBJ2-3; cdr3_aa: CASSQGGTRTTDTQYF; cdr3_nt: TGTGCCAGCAGCCAAGGGGGGACTAGGACCACAGATACGCAGTATTTT
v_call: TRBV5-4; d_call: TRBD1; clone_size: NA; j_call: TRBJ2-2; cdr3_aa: CASSLAGTGGTGELFF; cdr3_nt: TGTGCCAGCAGCTTGGCCGGGACAGGGGGAACCGGGGAGCTGTTTTTT
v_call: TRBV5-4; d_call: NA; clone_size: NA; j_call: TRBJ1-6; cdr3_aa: CASSLVEPNSPLHF; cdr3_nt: TGTGCCAGCAGCTTGGTGGAGCCTAATTCACCCCTCCACTTT
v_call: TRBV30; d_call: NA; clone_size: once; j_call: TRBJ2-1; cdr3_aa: CAWSRSGAEAYNEQFF; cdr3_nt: TGTGCCTGGAGTAGGTCTGGGGCTGAGGCCTACAATGAGCAGTTCTTC
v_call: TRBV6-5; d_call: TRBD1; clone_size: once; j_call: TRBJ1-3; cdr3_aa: CASRRQGTGNTIYF; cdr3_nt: TGTGCCAGTCGCAGACAGGGGACGGGAAACACCATATATTTT
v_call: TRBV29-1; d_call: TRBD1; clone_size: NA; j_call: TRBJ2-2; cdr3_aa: CSAVMWTGGAEVGGELFF; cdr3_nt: TGCAGCGCCGTCATGTGGACAGGGGGAGCAGAGGTGGGCGGGGAGCTGTTTTTT
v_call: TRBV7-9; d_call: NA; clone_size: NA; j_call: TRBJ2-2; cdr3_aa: CASSFVVQAQSGTGELFF; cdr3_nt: TGTGCCAGCAGCTTTGTGGTGCAGGCACAGAGCGGCACCGGGGAGCTGTTTTTT